This T cell receptor beta chain originates from a study of cytomegalovirus exposure and HLA in healthy donors. About this clone itself: Its target is not known.

General study points: Analyzed later, most CMV-associated TCR beta chains appeared HLA-restricted. In a later analysis, at a false discovery rate of 0.05, 16,951 TCR beta sequences were associated with HLA alleles. Most subjects' HLA-A and HLA-B alleles were reportedly predicted from TCR beta sequences. Sequencing artifact likely explains a cluster of highly shared sequence variants.

Both 60 Vbeta primers and 13 Jbeta primers went into the PCR. Using immunoSEQ multiplex PCR, the repertoire was profiled, and TCRdb retains in-frame clones only, with some absent. The repertoire holds hundreds of thousands of clones, with roughly 90% as singletons. The TCR sequence derives from a woman younger than 30 in good health and CMV-seronegative. The sequenced sample consisted of PBMCs.

CDR3 bases: TGTGCCAGCAGCCCTCGGGGGACCACAGATACGCAGTATTTT. Residues: CASSPRGTTDTQYF. V usage is TRBV11-3 and J usage is TRBJ2-3; D is perhaps TRBD2 (6 bases). Trimming removed 5 bases at V and 2 bases at J, with 11 bases between. Germline V CDR1 and CDR2: SGHNT, YENEEA. There are 14 residues in the CDR3.